These 21 T cell receptor beta chains were all obtained from the same sample, sequenced in a study of T cells in Graves' hyperthyroidism and ophthalmopathy. The investigators amplified TCR beta CDR3 regions from RNA transcripts. HTBI primers drove first-round RT-PCR of the TCR CDR3. From the multiplex PCR reads, TCRdb called clonotypes with MiXCR, one entry per CDR3 protein. In the table there are hundreds of thousands of distinct CDR3 sequences, 45% of which are singletons. What was sequenced was peripheral blood or thyroid tissue (not recorded which). The receptor set was obtained from an adult man with Graves' disease, either hyperthyroidism or ophthalmopathy (not recorded which).

The V and J genes are TRBV10-2 and TRBJ1-1; a possible D gene is TRBD1 (6 bases). CDR3 length: 13 amino acids. Deletions cut 5 bases from V and 4 bases from J, with 11 bases between. Germline loops: CDR1 WSHSY, CDR2 SAAADI. CDR3 region: CASSQGYTTEAFF. For the CDR3, the DNA is TGCGCCAGCAGTCAGGGGTACACCACTGAAGCTTTCTTT.

With respect to this clonotype: The CDR3 end shows no conserved phenylalanine or tryptophan, and so a read error is likely. J is TRBJ1-1 and V is TRBV10-1; the D gene is possibly TRBD1 (5 bases). Germline V lookup: CDR1 WNHNN, CDR2 SYGVQD (reference sequence). The ends were cut back, 6 bases at V and 0 bases at J, with 11 bases in the middle. The length of the CDR3 is 14 residues. The CDR3 sequence: CASSAGLMNTEAFL. In DNA, the CDR3 is TGCGCCAGCAGCGCGGGACTTATGAACACTGAAGCTTTCCTT.

This chain uses TRBV12-3 or TRBV12-4 with TRBJ1-5; no clear D. CDR3 size: 13 residues. In DNA form, the CDR3 reads TGTGCTAGTGCCTTATATAGCAATCAGCCCCAGCATTTT. It yields the protein CASALYSNQPQHF.

This clonotype occurred many times. The V call is TRBV7-9, the J call TRBJ1-1; D might be TRBD1 (6 bases). The CDR3 sequence is 11 residues long. V gave up 4 bases and J gave up 7 bases, with 7 bases separating them. CDR1 is SEHNR, CDR2 FQNEAQ, per germline (reference sequence). The DNA for the CDR3 is TGTGCCAGCAGCTCACAGGGTGAAGCTTTCTTT. This encodes CASSSQGEAFF. Using reference TRBV7-9 and TRBJ1-1 for the parts outside the CDR3, the full variable domain is DTGVSQNPRHKITKRGQNVTFRCDPISEHNRLYWYRQTLGQGPEFLTYFQNEAQLEKSRLLSDRFSAERPKGSFSTLEIQRTEQGDSAMYLCASSSQGEAFFGQGTRLTVV.

Note on this clonotype: A much bigger clone sits one base away, suggesting this may be a read error. The chain uses TRBV10-3 and TRBJ1-2; D is ambiguous. The CDR3 loop spans 13 amino acids. Germline V lookup: CDR1 ENHRY, CDR2 SYGVKD. The CDR3 coding sequence is TGTGCCATCAATGAGGTCGGGCGGCGAGTTTTCACCTTC. Amino acid sequence: CAINEVGRRVFTF.

The chain employs TRBV20-1 and TRBJ2-7; D is unresolved. Trimming took 2 bases from V and 5 from J, leaving 10 bases between them. The CDR3 has 12 residues. From germline, CDR1 is DFQATT and CDR2 SNEGSKA (reference sequence). Here the CDR3 reads CSARWGNDEQYF. The CDR3 DNA is TGCAGTGCTAGATGGGGAAACGACGAGCAGTACTTC.

The chain is built from TRBV7-9 and TRBJ2-7; 11 bases fit TRBD2. The CDR3 runs 16 residues. V lost 5 bases to trimming and J lost 2 bases; unmatched junction nucleotides: 8. Per germline, CDR1 SEHNR and CDR2 FQNEAQ (reference sequence). CDR3 amino acids: CASSQGLAGGTYEQYF. In nucleotides, the CDR3 is TGTGCCAGCAGCCAAGGGCTAGCGGGAGGAACCTACGAGCAGTACTTC.

This clonotype was seen only a few times. J is TRBJ2-7 and V is TRBV20-1, with D hard to call. This CDR3 region has 13 residues. Per germline, CDR1 DFQATT and CDR2 SNEGSKA (reference sequence). Trimming stripped 0 bases from V and 5 bases from J, with 11 bases between. The DNA of the CDR3 is TGCAGTGCTAGAGATCATAAGGGCGACGAGCAGTACTTC. The encoded protein is CSARDHKGDEQYF.

Comment on this clonotype: Being one base from a much bigger clone, this may be a read error. This chain joins TRBV10-3 and TRBJ1-5, with D tentatively TRBD1 (5 bases). Germline lookup yields CDR1 ENHRY and CDR2 SYGVKD. The ends were cut back, 3 bases at V and 8 bases at J, with 11 bases in the middle. The CDR3 is 13 residues long. CDR3 amino acids: CAISEGALEPQHF. The CDR3 coding sequence is TGTGCCATCAGTGAAGGGGCTTTGGAGCCCCAGCATTTT.

Points on this clonotype: A much larger clonotype is one base distant, so this may be a read error. This chain joins TRBV15 and TRBJ1-2, with TRBD1 as a possible D gene (6 bases). The germline V gene encodes CDR1 LNHNV and CDR2 YYDKDF (reference sequence). CDR3 length equals 15 residues. V dropped 10 bases and J dropped 6 bases, with 24 bases sitting between them. Here the CDR3 DNA reads TGTGCCAGCAGAGTAGGAGGACGGGACATAGATGGCTACACCTTC. It encodes CASRVGGRDIDGYTF. Full variable domain (rest looked up from reference TRBV15 and TRBJ1-2): DAMVIQNPRYQVTQFGKPVTLSCSQTLNHNVMYWYQQKSSQAPKLLFHYYDKDFNNEADTPDNFQSRRPNTSFCFLDIRSPGLGDTAMYLCASRVGGRDIDGYTFGSGTRLTVV.

Remarks on this clonotype: A much bigger clone sits one base away, suggesting this may be a read error. It is likely a read error, because the conserved phenylalanine at the end of the CDR3 is missing. The chain uses TRBV29-1 and TRBJ2-7; maybe TRBD2 (5 bases). V dropped 6 bases and J dropped 1 base, with 13 bases sitting between them. Germline V gene sequence: CDR1 SQVTM, CDR2 ANQGSEA. The CDR3 runs to 13 residues. CDR3 sequence reads: CSVLLDGSYEQYL. The DNA of the CDR3 is TGCAGCGTCCTACTAGACGGGTCCTACGAGCAGTACCTC.

This clonotype was detected many times. V is TRBV15 and J is TRBJ1-4; D is ambiguous. Trimming stripped 2 bases from V and 8 bases from J, with 12 bases between. Germline CDR1 LNHNV, CDR2 YYDKDF (reference sequence). The CDR3 extends over 14 amino acids. The CDR3 region is CATSRINQKEKLFF. Written as DNA, the CDR3 is TGTGCCACCAGCAGAATCAATCAGAAAGAAAAACTGTTTTTT.

This clonotype was observed a few times. The V call is TRBV6-5, the J call TRBJ1-5; 8 nucleotides align to TRBD1. Per germline, CDR1 MNHEY and CDR2 SVGAGI. This CDR3 comprises 16 residues. With V trimmed by 2 bases and J by 6 bases, 9 bases remained unmatched. The CDR3 here is CASSYLGTGVGQPQHF. DNA of the CDR3: TGTGCCAGCAGTTACCTTGGGACAGGTGTTGGTCAGCCCCAGCATTTT.

V usage is TRBV12-3 or TRBV12-4 and J usage is TRBJ1-1; 11 bases are a match to TRBD1. The CDR3 consists of 16 residues. J was trimmed by 6 bases and V by 6 bases; bases with no gene match: 12. In DNA, the CDR3 is TGTGCCAGCAGCCGCCACCCCGGACAGGGGGCACCTGAAGCTTTCTTT. This codes for CASSRHPGQGAPEAFF.

This clonotype was counted at least ten times. The chain couples TRBV7-9 to TRBJ1-2, with 7 nucleotides matching TRBD1. Germline V gives CDR1 SEHNR, CDR2 FQNEAQ (reference sequence). The CDR3 sequence is 13 residues long. V lost 2 bases, J lost 4 bases, and 1 base stayed unmatched. The CDR3 region is CASSLRDSYGYTF. The CDR3 nucleotides read TGTGCCAGCAGCTTAAGGGACAGCTATGGCTACACCTTC.

This clonotype showed up just a few times. The V gene is TRBV7-2, the J gene TRBJ2-7, with TRBD1 matching over 10 bases. Germline V lookup: CDR1 SGHTA, CDR2 FQGNSA. V gave up 5 bases and J gave up 0 bases; unmatched junction bases: 10. CDR3 size: 17 residues. The CDR3 sequence: CASSQPSDRGSSYEQYF. DNA of the CDR3: TGTGCCAGCAGCCAACCATCGGACAGGGGGAGCTCCTACGAGCAGTACTTC.

This sequence joins TRBV7-9 and TRBJ2-7, with 8 bases that match TRBD1. The CDR3 is made up of 15 amino acids. Germline values: CDR1 SEHNR, CDR2 FQNEAQ (reference sequence). Trimming at V came to 5 bases and at J to 2 bases, leaving 8 bases not matched to a gene. The CDR3 region is CASSKTGAGTYEQYF. CDR3 coding DNA: TGTGCCAGCAGCAAGACAGGGGCGGGCACCTACGAGCAGTACTTC.

This clonotype has only one observation. A much more abundant neighbour one base away suggests this may be a read error. This rearrangement joins TRBV6-5 to TRBJ1-5; D is unresolved. The CDR3 has 14 residues. V was cut by 5 bases and J by 3 bases, with 11 bases left in between. Germline CDR1 reads MNHEY; CDR2 reads SVGAGI. CDR3 sequence (DNA): TGTGCCAGCAGTCGGCAGCATCCCAATCAGCCCCAGCATTTT. It translates to CASSRQHPNQPQHF.

This clonotype was counted only a few times. One end of the junction does not line up with germline, which may come from a read error. The V call is TRBV20-1, the J call TRBJ1-1; 9 bases agree with TRBD1. Germline CDR1 DFQATT, CDR2 SNEGSKA (reference sequence). CDR3 length: 18 amino acids. CDR3: CSAEGDYRGRVRNTEAFF. CDR3 nucleotides: TGCAGTGCTGAGGGGGACTACAGGGGGCGCGTGAGGAACACTGAGGCTTTCTTT.

The genes are TRBV6-5 and TRBJ2-7; D is undetermined. The CDR3 is 14 residues long. CDR1 MNHEY and CDR2 SVGAGI come from the germline V gene. The V end was cut by 4 bases, the J end by 3 bases, with 13 bases between. CDR3 bases: TGTGCCAGCAGTTTAAGTGATCTTCTCTACGAGCAGTACTTC. Translating gives CASSLSDLLYEQYF.

This chain connects TRBV7-8 to TRBJ2-2; D gene unclear. Germline V gene data show CDR1 as SGHVS and CDR2 as FQNEAQ. The CDR3 has 14 residues. Trimming left V 9 bases short and J 0 bases short, with 11 bases between. CDR3 bases: TGTGCCAGTAGTTTATTACCGAACACCGGGGAGCTGTTTTTT. Its protein product is CASSLLPNTGELFF.